These 12 T cell receptor beta chains originate from one sample sequenced in a study of T cell changes during pregnancy in multiple sclerosis. Sequenced by immunoSEQ multiplex PCR; TCRdb stores in-frame clones only, minus some. The data contain 50,000 or so clones, approximately 90% of them singletons. This specimen consisted of CD4+ T cells from peripheral blood mononuclear cells, obtained after pregnancy. The receptors stem from a female donor with multiple sclerosis, enrolled in a pregnancy study.

V gene TRBV7-2 combines with J gene TRBJ2-6, with TRBD2 as a possible D gene (6 bases). V was clipped by 1 base and J by 0 bases, with 10 bases between them. This CDR3 region has 17 residues. Germline-derived CDR1 and CDR2 are SGHTA and FQGNSA. This chain's CDR3 is CASSLVPGGSGANVLTF. The CDR3, as DNA: TGTGCCAGCAGCTTAGTACCCGGGGGCTCTGGGGCCAACGTCCTGACTTTC. Drawing the rest from reference TRBV7-2 and TRBJ2-6, the complete variable domain is GAGVSQSPSNKVTEKGKDVELRCDPISGHTALYWYRQSLGQGLEFLIYFQGNSAPDKSGLPSDRFSAERTGGSVSTLTIQRTQQEDSAVYLCASSLVPGGSGANVLTFGAGSRLTVL.

This clone was counted a few times. The V and J genes are TRBV5-4 and TRBJ2-7, with TRBD2 as a possible D gene (6 bases). Per germline, CDR1 SGHNT and CDR2 YYREEE (reference sequence). This CDR3 has 15 residues. Trimming took off 7 bases at V and 4 bases at J, with 21 bases between the two ends. CDR3 protein: CASGPPGLKVYEQYF. CDR3 nucleotide sequence: TGTGCCAGCGGACCCCCGGGACTTAAAGTGTACGAGCAGTACTTC.

This clone has a single count. J is TRBJ1-3 and V is TRBV27, with 7 nucleotides matching TRBD1. This CDR3 spans 13 amino acids. Germline CDR1 reads MNHEY; CDR2 reads SMNVEV (reference sequence). The V gene end was trimmed by 7 bases and the J gene end by 7 bases; junction bases not matched to a gene: 7. CDR3 DNA: TGTGCCAGCAAAAGTCGACAGGGCAACACCATATATTTT. This gives the protein CASKSRQGNTIYF.

The V and J genes are TRBV11-3 and TRBJ2-1; D is perhaps TRBD2 (5 bases). V was clipped by 4 bases and J by 1 base, with 8 bases between them. Looked up from germline, CDR1 is SGHNT and CDR2 is YENEEA. There are 14 residues in the CDR3. The CDR3 nucleotides read TGTGCCAGCAGCTACAGCGGATCCTACAATGAGCAGTTCTTC. Translating it yields CASSYSGSYNEQFF.

The genes are TRBV5-6 and TRBJ2-5; the match to TRBD2 covers 8 bases. The end of the DNA fits TRBJ2-7 better, so the J call may be wrong. The length of the CDR3 is 15 residues. Looked up from germline, CDR1 is SGHDT and CDR2 is YYEEEE. The CDR3 is CASSLGVSGTYEQYF. As DNA, the CDR3 is TGTGCCAGCAGCTTGGGTGTTAGCGGGACCTACGAGCAGTACTTC.

V is TRBV5-6 and J is TRBJ1-1; 7 positions agree with TRBD1. The V gene's germline CDR1 is SGHDT and CDR2 YYEEEE. This CDR3 has 16 amino acids. The junction had 10 bases not matched to a gene; V was cut back by 4 bases and J by 1 base. The CDR3 coding sequence is TGTGCCAGCAGCGATAAGGGGGCCGCAAGGAACACTGAAGCTTTCTTT. This encodes CASSDKGAARNTEAFF.

This chain uses TRBV18 with TRBJ2-3; 8 bases are shared with TRBD1. The CDR3 covers 15 residues. With V trimmed by 3 bases and J by 0 bases, 2 bases remained unmatched. CDR1 KGHSH and CDR2 LQKENI come from the germline V gene. The CDR3 sequence is CASSPDRVSTDTQYF. Written as DNA, the CDR3 is TGTGCCAGCTCACCGGACAGGGTCAGCACAGATACGCAGTATTTT.

The rearrangement joins TRBV7-3 to TRBJ1-1, with D tentatively TRBD1 (6 bases). Per germline, CDR1 SGHTA and CDR2 FQGTGA. There are 17 residues in the CDR3. Trimming removed 5 bases at V and 1 base at J, with 20 bases between. The CDR3 coding sequence is TGTGCCAGCAGCCTCGGTGGGGGGGCTAAGCGGAACACTGAAGCTTTCTTT. It translates to CASSLGGGAKRNTEAFF.

With regard to this clone: At one boundary the junction diverges from the germline segment, which might be a read error. The chain employs TRBV18 and TRBJ2-7, with 7 bases that match TRBD1. CDR3 length: 14 amino acids. Germline CDR1 reads KGHSH; CDR2 reads LQKENI. DNA for the CDR3: TGTGCCAGCTCACCTCGACAGGGTGACTACGAGCAGTATTTC. Its translation: CASSPRQGDYEQYF.

The J gene is TRBJ1-1, the V gene TRBV14, with 8 bases fitting TRBD1. Germline CDR1 and CDR2: SGHDN and FVKESK. The ends lost 5 bases at V and 5 bases at J; junction bases unmatched: 10. The CDR3 spans 15 residues. CDR3 in amino acids: CASSSRTGQGTEAFF. The CDR3 bases are TGTGCCAGCAGCTCTCGGACAGGGCAGGGGACTGAAGCTTTCTTT.

This clone was seen only a few times. The chain joins TRBV20-1 to TRBJ1-2, with D possibly TRBD1 on 5 matching bases. Germline assignment: CDR1 DFQATT and CDR2 SNEGSKA (reference sequence). The length of the CDR3 is 11 residues. V dropped 0 bases and J dropped 14 bases, with 13 bases sitting between them. CDR3 residues: CSARDPRANTF. As DNA, the CDR3 is TGCAGTGCTAGAGATCCCAGGGCCAATACCTTC.

The chain combines TRBV6-5 with TRBJ1-5; TRBD1 matches at 9 bases. The V and J ends lost 4 bases and 8 bases, in that order; junction bases with no gene match: 12. Germline values: CDR1 MNHEY, CDR2 SVGAGI. The CDR3 is made up of 16 amino acids. The CDR3 bases are TGTGCCAGCAGTTCGTCCCGGGACAGGGCCGATAAGCCCCAGCATTTT. Protein: CASSSSRDRADKPQHF.